This T cell receptor (beta chain) was recovered during a study of T cell repertoires in ileal Crohn's disease. Sequenced by immunoSEQ multiplex PCR; TCRdb stores in-frame clones only, minus some. This sample has several thousand clones, with over 90% found just once. V dropped 3 bases and J dropped 4 bases, with 13 bases sitting between them. CDR1 is SGDLS and CDR2 is YYNGEE in the germline V gene. This CDR3 has 14 residues. The time point is: inflamed ileum from the surgical specimen. The clonotype originates from an adult with Crohn's disease. The J gene is TRBJ1-2, the V gene TRBV9; TRBD1 is a possible D gene (5 bases). The sample consisted of ileal tissue. CDR3 DNA: TGTGCCAGCAGCGGCCGGGACTGGGGCTATGGCTACACCTTC. It specifies CASSGRDWGYGYTF.